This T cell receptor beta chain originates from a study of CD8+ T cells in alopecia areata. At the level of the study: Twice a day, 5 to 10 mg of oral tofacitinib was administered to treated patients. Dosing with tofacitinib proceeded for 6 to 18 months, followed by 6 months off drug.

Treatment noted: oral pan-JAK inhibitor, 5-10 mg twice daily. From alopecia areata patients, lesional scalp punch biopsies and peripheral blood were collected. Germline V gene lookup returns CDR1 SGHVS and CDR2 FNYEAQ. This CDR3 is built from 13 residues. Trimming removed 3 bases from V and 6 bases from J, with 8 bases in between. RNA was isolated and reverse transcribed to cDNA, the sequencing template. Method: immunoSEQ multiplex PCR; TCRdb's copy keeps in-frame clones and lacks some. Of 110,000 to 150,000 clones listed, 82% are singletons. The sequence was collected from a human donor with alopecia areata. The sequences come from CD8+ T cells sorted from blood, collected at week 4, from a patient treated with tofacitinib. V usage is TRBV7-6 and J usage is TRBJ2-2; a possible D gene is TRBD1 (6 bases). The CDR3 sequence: CASSLPGAGELFF. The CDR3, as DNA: TGTGCCAGCAGCTTGCCAGGGGCCGGGGAGCTGTTTTTT.